This entry features one T cell receptor (beta chain) sequence. The antigen it recognizes is unknown. No base qualities exist here, and no much larger clone lies one base off it. These data are taken from a study of regulatory dendritic cells for organ transplantation (dated by TCRdb to 2016 to 2017). Describing the broader study: TCRbeta repertoires were sequenced from sorted naive and memory CD4+ and CD8+ T cells before and after allostimulation with regulatory or mature dendritic cells. General study outcomes and caveats: Allostimulation expanded memory CD8+ clones in both subjects, but regulatory dendritic cells appeared to induce more limited expansion than mature dendritic cells. Of the resting subsets, memory CD8+ T cells had the largest number of alloreactive TCR clonotypes. Repertoires were highly diverse in naive CD4+ and CD8+ T cells, less diverse in memory cells, and most oligoclonal in memory CD8+ cells. Sequencing was done in only a couple of subjects, and the authors reported considerable heterogeneity between individuals in the alloreactive memory CD8+ T cell pool.

FACS was used to sort CD4+ or CD8+ cells into naive T cells (CD45RA+) and memory T cells (CD45RO+). Two healthy control subjects provided the T cells used for TCR sequencing. For the mixed lymphocyte reactions, sorted T cell subsets left unstimulated acted as baseline controls. Genomic DNA was extracted with the Qiagen DNeasy Blood & Tissue Kit. Multiplexed two-step PCR with Vbeta-specific forward primers and Jbeta-specific reverse primers was used to amplify TCRbeta CDR3 regions. Through the immunoSEQ service, TCRbeta libraries were sequenced on an Illumina instrument. Concerning the study's data processing: V, D and J genes were assigned using IMGT annotation, and counts were corrected for multiplex PCR bias using synthetic CDR3 analogues. In the immunoSEQ Analyzer, repertoire clonality was calculated as one minus the normalized Shannon entropy. Clonal expansion was defined using Fisher's exact test with Benjamini-Hochberg false discovery rate control and a two-tailed threshold of P<0.01. The clones in this table, taken by TCRdb from immuneACCESS, are in-frame only. Not every clone is retained; where verified, under half of the shortfall comes from an unresolved V gene, and the cause of the rest is unknown. From that table come the V and J calls and clone size; the DNA was used to work out D and trimming. This sample lists around 30,000 clones; approximately 80% were detected once. The ten largest clones capture approximately 0.1% of the sample.

CDR1 is given as SGHDT and CDR2 as YYEEEE, both from the germline V gene. Spanning cysteine to phenylalanine, the CDR3 consists of 12 amino acids. The kept DNA is CDR3 alone, 36 bases in frame from the first base. The trim is 0 bases for V and 4 bases for J, with a gap of 4 bases between the germline ends. This TCR was recovered from a human donor in good health. The chain joins TRBV5-6 to TRBJ1-2, with no confidently assigned D gene. The source material was naive CD4+ T cells from blood. Explained via the paper, the cell subset or site label denotes: CD45RA+ naive T cells. The nucleotide sequence is TGTGCCAGCAGCTTGGACAGCTATGGCTACACCTTC. This translates into CASSLDSYGYTF.